This T cell receptor (beta chain) was observed in a study of OX40 agonist ivuxolimab in advanced cancers. Turning to the overall study: Ivuxolimab, which targeted the costimulatory receptor OX40 (CD134), was an agonistic, fully human IgG2 monoclonal antibody. Partial responses occurred in three dose-escalation patients, of whom one had hepatocellular carcinoma and two had cutaneous melanoma. Among the 50 to 55 dose-escalation patients, around 19 had hepatocellular carcinoma, 15 or so melanoma, 9 renal cell carcinoma and 9 head and neck cancer. Peripheral TCRbeta sequencing was intended to test whether TCR sequence diversity was altered and clonal T-cell expansion was caused by ivuxolimab. A male proportion of under 85% and a mean age of 60 years, ranging from about 23 to 90, were recorded for the dose-escalation cohort. Intravenous ivuxolimab was administered to patients every 2 weeks at six dose levels: 0.01, 0.1, 0.3, 1.5, 3 and 10 mg/kg. Prior anti-PD-1, anti-PD-L1 or anti-CTLA-4 therapy was permitted, and approximately 41% of dose-escalation patients had received checkpoint inhibitors. The paper covers the monotherapy dose-escalation part of the phase I ivuxolimab trial, which included N of about 51 patients.

V gives up 3 bases and J gives up 1 base, and the segment between their germline ends measures 13 bases. The germline V gene (reference sequence) provides CDR1 LNHDA and CDR2 SQIVND. The CDR3 holds 16 amino acids from the cysteine to the phenylalanine. CDR3 DNA is the only sequence kept; it has 48 bases, read in frame from the first base. As concerns this clone: Its binding antigen is unknown. No much larger clonotype is one base removed from it; base qualities were not supplied.

The trial excluded patients who had a history of autoimmune disease or were on systemic immunosuppression. Peripheral blood for TCR sequencing was collected from all dose cohorts at baseline, on cycle 4 day 1, and on cycle 7 day 1. The samples were taken from a phase I, first-in-human, multicenter, open-label dose-escalation trial of ivuxolimab. Adults with locally advanced or metastatic melanoma, renal cell carcinoma, hepatocellular carcinoma or head and neck squamous cell carcinoma were enrolled in the trial. Before TCR sequencing, CD4+ T cells and CD8+ T cells from peripheral blood were sorted into separate populations. To sequence the TCRbeta CDR3 region, genomic DNA was isolated from the sorted cells. The immunoSEQ Assay was used for sequencing of TCRbeta CDR3 regions. This is the immuneACCESS table as TCRdb keeps it, with only in-frame sequences that have V and J called. A part of the clones is gone; compared with another copy, unresolved V genes explain less than half, and the rest is unexplained. This sample lists more than 95,000 clones; approximately 95% were detected once. Together, the top ten hold approximately 0.2% of the sample.

The full study reports these points: The antigen specificity of the clonally expanded peripheral T cells was not determined. In the 0.1-3.0 mg/kg groups, partial responders had among the lowest normalized peripheral clonal expansion, particularly in CD8+ T cells. After ivuxolimab, CD8+ T cells had more expanded clones than CD4+ T cells on average. At doses of 0.1 to 3.0 mg/kg, clonal expansion of both CD4+ and CD8+ T cells in blood was seen between baseline and week 6. Low levels of normalized T-cell clonal expansion were also seen in some patients who did not respond.

This sequence uses TRBV19 and TRBJ1-5; the best D guess is TRBD1, with 6 bases matching. The receptor comes from an adult with an advanced solid tumor such as melanoma, head and neck, liver or kidney cancer. This specimen consisted of CD4+ or CD8+ T cells sorted from blood, obtained in a trial of the OX40 agonist ivuxolimab. CDR3 region: CASSIKATGSNQPQHF. The DNA sequence is as follows: TGTGCCAGTAGTATCAAGGCCACAGGGAGCAATCAGCCCCAGCATTTT. Extended through the reference TRBV19 and TRBJ1-5 proteins, this CDR3 yields the full variable domain: DGGITQSPKYLFRKEGQNVTLSCEQNLNHDAMYWYRQDPGQGLRLIYYSQIVNDFQKGDIAEGYSVSREKKESFPLTVTSAQKNPTAFYLCASSIKATGSNQPQHFGDGTRLSIL.